This passage covers 2 T cell receptor beta chains from one sample sequenced in a study of technical replicates of blood from several donors. The protocol was immunoSEQ multiplex PCR, while the TCRdb copy is restricted to in-frame clones and leaves out a portion. This table has tens of thousands of clones, roughly 92% appearing once. The sample taken for sequencing was PBMCs. All receptors derive from a human donor in good health. Some clones in this sample may be carry-over from other donors' samples.

The chain has TRBV4-3 and TRBJ2-7; 9 bases fit TRBD1. The CDR3 runs 16 residues. Per germline, CDR1 LGHNA and CDR2 YSLEER. J was trimmed by 7 bases and V by 1 base; bases with no gene match: 11. The CDR3 DNA follows: TGCGCCAGCAGCCAAGTCGCAGGACAGGGGTCGAGGGAGCAGTACTTC. Residues: CASSQVAGQGSREQYF.

This rearrangement joins TRBV4-2 to TRBJ2-3; 7 bases align to TRBD1. The CDR3 totals 15 residues. Per the germline V gene, CDR1 is LGHNA and CDR2 is YNFKEQ. The V gene end was trimmed by 2 bases and the J gene end by 1 base; junction bases not matched to a gene: 3. The CDR3: CASSQNQGGTDTQYF. CDR3 nucleotides: TGTGCCAGCAGCCAAAATCAGGGGGGCACAGATACGCAGTATTTT.